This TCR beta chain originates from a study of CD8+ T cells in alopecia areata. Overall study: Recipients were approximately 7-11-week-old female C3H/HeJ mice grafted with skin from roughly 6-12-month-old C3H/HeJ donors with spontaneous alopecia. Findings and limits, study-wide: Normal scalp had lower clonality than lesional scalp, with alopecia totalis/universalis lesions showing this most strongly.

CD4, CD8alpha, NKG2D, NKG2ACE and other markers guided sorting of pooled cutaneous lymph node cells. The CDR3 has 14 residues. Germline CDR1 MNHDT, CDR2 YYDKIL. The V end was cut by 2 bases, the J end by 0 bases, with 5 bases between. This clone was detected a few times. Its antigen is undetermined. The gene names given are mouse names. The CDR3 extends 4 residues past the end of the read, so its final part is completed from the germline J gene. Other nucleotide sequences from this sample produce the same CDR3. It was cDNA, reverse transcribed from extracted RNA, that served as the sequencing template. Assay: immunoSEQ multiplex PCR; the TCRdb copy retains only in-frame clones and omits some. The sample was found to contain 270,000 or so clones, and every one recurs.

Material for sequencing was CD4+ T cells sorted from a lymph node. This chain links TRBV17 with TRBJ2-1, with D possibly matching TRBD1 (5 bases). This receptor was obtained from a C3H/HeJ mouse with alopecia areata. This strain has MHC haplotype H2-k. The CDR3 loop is CASSRQGNYAEQFF. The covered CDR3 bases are TGTGCTAGCAGTAGACAGGGTAACTATGCT.